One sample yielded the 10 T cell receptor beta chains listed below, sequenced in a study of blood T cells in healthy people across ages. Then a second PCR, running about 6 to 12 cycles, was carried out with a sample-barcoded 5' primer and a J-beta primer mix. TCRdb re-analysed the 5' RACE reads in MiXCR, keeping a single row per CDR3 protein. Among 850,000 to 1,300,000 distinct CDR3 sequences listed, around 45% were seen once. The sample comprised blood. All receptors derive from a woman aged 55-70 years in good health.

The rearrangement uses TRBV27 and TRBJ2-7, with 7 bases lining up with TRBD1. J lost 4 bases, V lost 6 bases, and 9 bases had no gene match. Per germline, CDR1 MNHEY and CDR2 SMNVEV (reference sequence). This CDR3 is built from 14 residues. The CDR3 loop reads CASRPQGLGYEQYF. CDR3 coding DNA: TGTGCCAGCAGGCCACAGGGGTTGGGGTACGAGCAGTACTTC.

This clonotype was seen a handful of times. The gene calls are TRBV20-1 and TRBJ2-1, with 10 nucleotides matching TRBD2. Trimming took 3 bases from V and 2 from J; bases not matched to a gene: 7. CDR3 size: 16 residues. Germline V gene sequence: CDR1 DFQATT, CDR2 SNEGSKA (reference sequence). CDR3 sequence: CSASGLAEVTYNEQFF. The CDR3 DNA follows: TGCAGTGCTAGCGGACTAGCGGAAGTAACCTACAATGAGCAGTTCTTC.

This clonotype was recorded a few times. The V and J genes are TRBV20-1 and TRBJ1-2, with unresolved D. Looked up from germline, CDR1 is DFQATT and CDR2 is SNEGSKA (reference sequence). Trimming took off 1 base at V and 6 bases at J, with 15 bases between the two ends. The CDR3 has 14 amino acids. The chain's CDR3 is CSARAPGRGDGYTF. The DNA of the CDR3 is TGCAGTGCTAGAGCCCCCGGTCGAGGAGATGGCTACACCTTC.

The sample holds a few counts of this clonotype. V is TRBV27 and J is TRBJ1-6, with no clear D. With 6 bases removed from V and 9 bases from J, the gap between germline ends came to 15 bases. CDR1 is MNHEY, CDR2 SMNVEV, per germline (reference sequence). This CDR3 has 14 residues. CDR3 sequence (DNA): TGTGCCAGCAGCCGGCGGCACGCGGCTTCACCCCTCCACTTT. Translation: CASSRRHAASPLHF.

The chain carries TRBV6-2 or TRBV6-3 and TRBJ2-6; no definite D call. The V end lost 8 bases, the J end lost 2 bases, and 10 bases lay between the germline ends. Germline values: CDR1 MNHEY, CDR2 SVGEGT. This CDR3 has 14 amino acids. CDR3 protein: CASRVAAGANVLTF. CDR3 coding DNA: TGTGCCAGCCGGGTGGCAGCTGGGGCCAACGTCCTGACTTTC.

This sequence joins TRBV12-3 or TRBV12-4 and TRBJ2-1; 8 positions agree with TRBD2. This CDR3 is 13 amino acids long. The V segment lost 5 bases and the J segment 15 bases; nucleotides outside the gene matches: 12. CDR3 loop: CASSITSGGSRFF. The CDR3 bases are TGTGCCAGCAGTATCACTAGCGGAGGTAGCCGGTTCTTC.

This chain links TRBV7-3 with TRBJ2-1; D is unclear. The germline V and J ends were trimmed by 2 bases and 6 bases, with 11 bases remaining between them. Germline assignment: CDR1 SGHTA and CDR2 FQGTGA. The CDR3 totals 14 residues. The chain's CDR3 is CASSLARFSNEQFF. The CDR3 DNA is TGTGCCAGCAGCTTAGCTCGGTTTAGCAATGAGCAGTTCTTC.

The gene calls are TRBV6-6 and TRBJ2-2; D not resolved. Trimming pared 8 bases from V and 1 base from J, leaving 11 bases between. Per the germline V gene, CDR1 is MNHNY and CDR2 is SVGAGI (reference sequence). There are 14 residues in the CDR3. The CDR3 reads CASDVGGNTGELFF. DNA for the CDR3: TGTGCCAGCGATGTCGGCGGGAACACCGGGGAGCTGTTTTTT.

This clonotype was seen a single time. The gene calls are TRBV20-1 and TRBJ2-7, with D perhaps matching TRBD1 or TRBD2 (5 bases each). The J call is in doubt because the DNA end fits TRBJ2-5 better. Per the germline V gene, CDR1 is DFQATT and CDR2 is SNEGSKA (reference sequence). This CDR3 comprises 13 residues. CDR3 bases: TGCAGTGCTAGAGATCTCGGGGCGGAGACCCAGTACTTC. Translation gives CSARDLGAETQYF.

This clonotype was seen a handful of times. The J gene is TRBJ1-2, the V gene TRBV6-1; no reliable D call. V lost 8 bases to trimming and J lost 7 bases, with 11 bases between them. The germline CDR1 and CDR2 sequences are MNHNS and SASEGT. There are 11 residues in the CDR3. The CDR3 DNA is TGTGCCAGCTTTGGTGGTGCTGGCTACACCTTC. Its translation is CASFGGAGYTF.